The 19 T cell receptor beta chains below all came from one sample that was sequenced in a study of cytomegalovirus exposure and HLA in healthy donors. It was with 60 Vbeta and 13 Jbeta primers that the PCR ran. TCRdb's copy holds only in-frame clones and misses some; the assay was immunoSEQ multiplex PCR. Of 100,000 to 120,000 clones listed, over 65% were seen once; the top ten hold approximately 1.2%. Specimen: PBMCs. The receptors were gathered from a woman younger than 45 in good health and CMV-seronegative.

The chain couples TRBV13 to TRBJ2-1; a weak D match, TRBD2 (5 bases). From germline, CDR1 is PRHDT and CDR2 FYEKMQ (reference sequence). V lost 3 bases to trimming and J lost 8 bases, with 14 bases between them. The length of the CDR3 is 14 residues. CDR3 protein: CASSFVLATDEQFF. The CDR3 coding sequence is TGTGCCAGCAGCTTCGTCCTAGCAACTGATGAGCAGTTCTTC.

V gene TRBV10-3 combines with J gene TRBJ1-5, with D perhaps matching TRBD1 (6 bases). Germline values: CDR1 ENHRY, CDR2 SYGVKD. Trimming stripped 3 bases from V and 9 bases from J, with 12 bases between. There are 13 residues in the CDR3. Here the CDR3 DNA reads TGTGCCATCAGTGAAGGGGGAAGGGGGCCCCAGCATTTT. It specifies CAISEGGRGPQHF.

This chain uses TRBV14 with TRBJ2-1, with 8 bases identical to TRBD2. With V trimmed by 0 bases and J by 2 bases, 9 bases remained unmatched. This CDR3 comprises 18 residues. Germline loops: CDR1 SGHDN, CDR2 FVKESK. For the CDR3, the DNA is TGTGCCAGCAGCCAAGAGGGGACGAGCGGGAGAGCCTACAATGAGCAGTTCTTC. Protein sequence: CASSQEGTSGRAYNEQFF. The full variable domain, in which reference TRBV14 and TRBJ2-1 provide the parts outside the CDR3, is EAGVTQFPSHSVIEKGQTVTLRCDPISGHDNLYWYRRVMGKEIKFLLHFVKESKQDESGMPNNRFLAERTGGTYSTLKVQPAELEDSGVYFCASSQEGTSGRAYNEQFFGPGTRLTVL.

Turning to this clone: The junction shows a germline mismatch at one end, possibly a read error. The V gene is TRBV14, the J gene TRBJ2-7; 7 bases agree with TRBD1. This CDR3 comprises 18 residues. CDR1 and CDR2 from the germline V gene are SGHDN and FVKESK. In DNA, the CDR3 is TGTGCCGGCAGCCGAACCTTTACCGCTAATAGACAGGGCCACGAGCAGTACTTC. Amino acids: CAGSRTFTANRQGHEQYF.

The J gene is TRBJ1-2, the V gene TRBV4-1; tentatively, D is TRBD1 (5 bases). Germline V lookup: CDR1 MGHRA, CDR2 YSYEKL. V gave up 0 bases and J gave up 8 bases, with 13 bases separating them. The CDR3 totals 14 residues. CDR3 in amino acids: CASSQDQRGGGYTF. The DNA for the CDR3 is TGCGCCAGCAGCCAAGATCAAAGGGGAGGGGGCTACACCTTC.

The rearrangement uses TRBV11-2 and TRBJ2-7; 12 positions agree with TRBD1. The germline V gene has CDR1 SGHAT and CDR2 FQNNGV. This CDR3 region has 16 residues. The V segment lost 6 bases and the J segment 4 bases; nucleotides outside the gene matches: 10. CDR3 coding DNA: TGTGCCAGCAGGCGGCCGGGACAGGGGGCGGATTACGAGCAGTACTTC. It is translated as CASRRPGQGADYEQYF. Supplemented by reference TRBV11-2 and TRBJ2-7, the full variable domain reads EAGVAQSPRYKIIEKRQSVAFWCNPISGHATLYWYQQILGQGPKLLIQFQNNGVVDDSQLPKDRFSAERLKGVDSTLKIQPAKLEDSAVYLCASRRPGQGADYEQYFGPGTRLTVT.

J is TRBJ2-7 and V is TRBV4-3; D remains unclear. The V end was cut by 0 bases, the J end by 4 bases, with 10 bases between. The germline CDR1 and CDR2 sequences are LGHNA and YSLEER. This CDR3 has 14 residues. In DNA, the CDR3 is TGCGCCAGCAGCCAAGATCTAATCAATTACGAGCAGTACTTC. Its translation: CASSQDLINYEQYF.

V is TRBV11-2 and J is TRBJ1-2; unclear D gene. Trimming removed 4 bases at V and 3 bases at J, with 18 bases between. The germline V gene encodes CDR1 SGHAT and CDR2 FQNNGV. The CDR3 loop spans 16 amino acids. CDR3 nucleotides: TGTGCCAGCAGCTCCAGCGGGTGGGTTGGGGACTATGGCTACACCTTC. Its protein is CASSSSGWVGDYGYTF.

V gene TRBV7-8 combines with J gene TRBJ2-5, with 9 nucleotides matching TRBD2. J lost 1 base, V lost 4 bases, and 7 bases had no gene match. In germline, CDR1 is SGHVS, CDR2 FQNEAQ. The length of the CDR3 is 16 residues. CDR3 loop: CASSSELAGPQETQYF. The CDR3 nucleotides read TGTGCCAGCAGCTCAGAGCTAGCGGGACCCCAAGAGACCCAGTACTTC. Full variable domain (rest looked up from reference TRBV7-8 and TRBJ2-5): GAGVSQSPRYKVAKRGQDVALRCDPISGHVSLFWYQQALGQGPEFLTYFQNEAQLDKSGLPSDRFFAERPEGSVSTLKIQRTQQEDSAVYLCASSSELAGPQETQYFGPGTRLLVL.

The rearrangement uses TRBV9 and TRBJ1-2, with 9 nucleotides matching TRBD1. The CDR3 has 14 residues. Germline V gene lookup returns CDR1 SGDLS and CDR2 YYNGEE. Trimming at V came to 4 bases and at J to 3 bases, leaving 4 bases not matched to a gene. The CDR3 DNA follows: TGTGCCAGCAGCCCCAGGACAGGGGACTATGGCTACACCTTC. It codes for CASSPRTGDYGYTF.

The chain carries TRBV30 and TRBJ2-3, with 12 bases lining up with TRBD2. The germline CDR1 and CDR2 sequences are GTSNPN and SVGIG (reference sequence). The CDR3 covers 15 residues. With V trimmed by 2 bases and J by 8 bases, 8 bases remained unmatched. The CDR3: CAWSPGLAGSGTQYF. CDR3 DNA sequence: TGTGCCTGGAGTCCCGGACTAGCGGGGTCCGGTACGCAGTATTTT.

This clone was observed a few times. The chain uses TRBV6-5 and TRBJ1-1; D might be TRBD1 (5 bases). CDR1 is MNHEY and CDR2 is SVGAGI in the germline V gene. This CDR3 is 14 amino acids long. V lost 3 bases to trimming and J lost 5 bases, with 13 bases between them. This CDR3 is CASSYGGFLTEAFF. DNA of the CDR3: TGTGCCAGCAGTTATGGGGGGTTTTTGACTGAAGCTTTCTTT.

This clone was found once. V and J are TRBV5-1 and TRBJ2-2; 9 bases match TRBD2. The CDR3 has 16 amino acids. J gave up 7 bases and V 2 bases, and 9 bases lay outside the gene matches. Germline assignment: CDR1 SGHRS and CDR2 YFSETQ. CDR3 sequence reads: CASSFRDSGGHGELFF. CDR3 in DNA: TGCGCCAGCAGCTTTAGGGACAGCGGGGGGCACGGGGAGCTGTTTTTT.

This clone has a handful of counts. The chain couples TRBV7-9 to TRBJ1-4, with 10 bases aligning to TRBD1. Trimming cost V 4 bases and J 5 bases; bases outside gene matches: 1. CDR1 and CDR2 (germline): SEHNR, FQNEAQ (reference sequence). The CDR3 is 14 amino acids. The CDR3 DNA reads TGTGCCAGCAGCTCGGGACAGGGGAATGAAAAACTGTTTTTT. This translates into CASSSGQGNEKLFF.

The chain recombines TRBV4-1 with TRBJ2-5, with TRBD2 matching 10 bases. CDR3 size: 17 residues. Germline assignment: CDR1 MGHRA and CDR2 YSYEKL. V shed 3 bases, J shed 5 bases, and the junction held 12 bases outside the gene matches. This chain's CDR3 is CASSHHPSGRGVETQYF. In DNA, the CDR3 is TGCGCCAGCAGCCACCATCCTAGCGGGAGAGGTGTTGAGACCCAGTACTTC.

The chain is built from TRBV18 and TRBJ2-3; 10 bases align to TRBD1. Germline loops: CDR1 KGHSH, CDR2 LQKENI. Trimming at V came to 3 bases and at J to 2 bases, leaving 5 bases not matched to a gene. The CDR3 loop spans 16 amino acids. The CDR3 protein is CASSPLTGGNTDTQYF. CDR3 DNA sequence: TGTGCCAGCTCACCGTTGACAGGGGGCAACACAGATACGCAGTATTTT.

V usage is TRBV7-9 and J usage is TRBJ2-3, with 8 positions matching TRBD1. This CDR3 spans 15 amino acids. Trimming cost V 5 bases and J 5 bases; bases outside gene matches: 9. Germline lookup yields CDR1 SEHNR and CDR2 FQNEAQ (reference sequence). This chain's CDR3 is CASSDDRGGKDTQYF. In DNA form, the CDR3 reads TGTGCCAGCAGCGACGACAGGGGTGGAAAAGATACGCAGTATTTT.

V usage is TRBV25-1 and J usage is TRBJ1-2; D is possibly TRBD1 (6 bases). Germline CDR1 is MGHDK and CDR2 is SYGVNS. The CDR3 extends over 13 amino acids. The germline V and J ends were trimmed by 5 bases and 7 bases, with 14 bases remaining between them. CDR3 bases: TGTGCCAGCAGTAAACAGGGTACCCCTGGCTACACCTTC. The encoded protein is CASSKQGTPGYTF.

This clone was recorded once. The V and J genes are TRBV7-9 and TRBJ1-1, with a possible D match to TRBD1 (6 bases). The V gene lost 5 bases and the J gene lost 8 bases, with 24 bases spanning the gap. Germline V gene sequence: CDR1 SEHNR, CDR2 FQNEAQ (reference sequence). The CDR3 runs 16 residues. The CDR3 region is CASSGDGGGGEGEAFF. For the CDR3, the DNA is TGTGCCAGCAGCGGGGATGGGGGGGGCGGAGAGGGGGAAGCTTTCTTT. The complete variable domain, with remaining parts taken from reference TRBV7-9 and TRBJ1-1, reads DTGVSQNPRHKITKRGQNVTFRCDPISEHNRLYWYRQTLGQGPEFLTYFQNEAQLEKSRLLSDRFSAERPKGSFSTLEIQRTEQGDSAMYLCASSGDGGGGEGEAFFGQGTRLTVV.